The clone carrying this TCR beta chain was seen a handful of times. RNA transcripts provided the source from which TCR beta CDR3 regions were amplified. HTBI primers were used for first-round RT-PCR of the TCR CDR3. TCRdb recomputed calls from the multiplex PCR reads with MiXCR, one row per CDR3 protein. The sample lists approximately 370,000 distinct CDR3 sequences, under 15% occurring once. This entry belongs to a study of T cells in Graves' hyperthyroidism and ophthalmopathy. CDR3 length: 13 amino acids. From germline, CDR1 is SEHNR and CDR2 FQNEAQ (reference sequence). Trimming pared 1 base from V and 10 bases from J, leaving 11 bases between.

The sequenced sample was blood. The clonotype was recovered from a woman under 40 with Graves' hyperthyroidism. This rearrangement joins TRBV7-9 to TRBJ1-5; D unresolved. CDR3 residues: CASSLGEASPQHF. The CDR3 region has the DNA TGTGCCAGCAGCTTAGGTGAGGCGTCCCCCCAGCATTTT. The variable domain in full, with the rest retrieved from reference TRBV7-9 and TRBJ1-5, is DTGVSQNPRHKITKRGQNVTFRCDPISEHNRLYWYRQTLGQGPEFLTYFQNEAQLEKSRLLSDRFSAERPKGSFSTLEIQRTEQGDSAMYLCASSLGEASPQHFGDGTRLSIL.